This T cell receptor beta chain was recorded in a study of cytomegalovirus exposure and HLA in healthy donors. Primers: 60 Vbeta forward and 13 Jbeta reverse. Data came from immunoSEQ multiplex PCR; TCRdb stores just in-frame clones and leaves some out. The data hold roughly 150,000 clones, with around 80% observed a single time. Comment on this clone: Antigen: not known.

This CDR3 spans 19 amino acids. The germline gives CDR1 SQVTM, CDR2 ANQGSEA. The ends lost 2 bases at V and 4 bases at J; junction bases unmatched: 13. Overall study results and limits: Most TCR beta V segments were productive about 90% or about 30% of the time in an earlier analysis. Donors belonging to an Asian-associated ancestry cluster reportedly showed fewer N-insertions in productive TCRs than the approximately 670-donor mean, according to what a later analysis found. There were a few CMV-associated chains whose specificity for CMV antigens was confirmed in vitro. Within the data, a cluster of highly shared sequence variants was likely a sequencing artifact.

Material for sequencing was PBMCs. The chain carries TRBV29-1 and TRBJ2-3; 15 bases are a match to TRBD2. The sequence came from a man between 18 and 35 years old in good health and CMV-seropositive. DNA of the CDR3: TGCAGCGTTGAATGGGGACTAGCGGGAGGCCCATTTTCCGCAGATACGCAGTATTTT. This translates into CSVEWGLAGGPFSADTQYF.